The clone carrying this TCR beta chain was detected a few times. These data originate in a study of glioma-infiltrating T cells after dendritic cell vaccination. Looking at the study overall: At biweekly intervals, patients got three intradermal dendritic cell vaccine injections.

The PCR used 60 V beta and 13 J beta primers. Profiled with immunoSEQ multiplex PCR; TCRdb holds only in-frame clones, not every one. Of about 92,000 clones in the sample, around 86% are singletons; the top ten hold 15% to 17%. Germline CDR1 and CDR2: SGHRS and YFSETQ. V gave up 0 bases and J gave up 7 bases; unmatched junction bases: 6. The CDR3 is 14 amino acids. The rearrangement links TRBV5-1 to TRBJ1-2; 7 nucleotides line up with TRBD1. This sequence was found in a human donor with glioblastoma. The source was blood, collected before dendritic cell vaccination. CDR3 residues: CASSLAGQPGGYTF. For the CDR3, the DNA is TGCGCCAGCAGCTTGGCGGGACAGCCTGGTGGCTACACCTTC. Full variable domain (outside the CDR3, taken from reference TRBV5-1 and TRBJ1-2): KAGVTQTPRYLIKTRGQQVTLSCSPISGHRSVSWYQQTPGQGLQFLFEYFSETQRNKGNFPGRFSGRQFSNSRSEMNVSTLELGDSALYLCASSLAGQPGGYTFGSGTRLTVV.